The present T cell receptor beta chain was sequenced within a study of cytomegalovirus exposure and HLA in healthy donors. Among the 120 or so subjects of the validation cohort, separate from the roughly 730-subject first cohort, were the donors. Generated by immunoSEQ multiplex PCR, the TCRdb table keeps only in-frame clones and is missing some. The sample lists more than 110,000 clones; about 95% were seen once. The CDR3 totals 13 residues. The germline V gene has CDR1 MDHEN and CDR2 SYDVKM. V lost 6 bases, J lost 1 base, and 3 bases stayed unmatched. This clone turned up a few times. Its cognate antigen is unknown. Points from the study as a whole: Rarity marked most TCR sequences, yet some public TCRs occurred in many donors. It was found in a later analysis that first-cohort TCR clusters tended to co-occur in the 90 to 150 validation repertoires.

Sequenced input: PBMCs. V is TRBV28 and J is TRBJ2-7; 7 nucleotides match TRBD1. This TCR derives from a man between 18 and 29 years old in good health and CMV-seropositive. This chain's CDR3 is CASRGTASYEQYF. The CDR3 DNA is TGTGCCAGCAGGGGGACAGCGTCCTACGAGCAGTACTTC.